This T cell receptor (beta chain) is drawn from a study of cytomegalovirus exposure and HLA in healthy donors. Losses at the gene ends were 5 bases for V and 6 bases for J; bases not matched to a gene: 9. Germline CDR1 reads LNHDA; CDR2 reads SQIVND (reference sequence). CDR3 length: 15 residues. The study ran its PCR with 60 Vbeta and 13 Jbeta primers. The repertoire was sequenced with immunoSEQ multiplex PCR; TCRdb's copy has only in-frame clones and lacks some. The sample consists of fewer than 100,000 clones, 79% of them appearing once. Notes on the study in general: The authors later found TCR association rates varying by HLA locus, with DRB1 most and HLA-C fewest.

With regard to this clone: Antigen: not known.

The sequence was obtained from a woman aged 35 to 49 in good health and CMV-seronegative. The sample was PBMCs. This sequence joins TRBV19 and TRBJ1-2; TRBD1 matches at 10 bases. The CDR3 DNA sequence: TGTGCCAGTAGTGCGCGACAGGGGGCGCGTGATGGCTACACCTTC. Protein product: CASSARQGARDGYTF.